The 19 T cell receptor beta chains listed next were all sequenced from one sample in a study of technical replicates of blood from a handful of donors. Profiling relied on immunoSEQ multiplex PCR, and the TCRdb table lists in-frame clones only, not all of them. Counted here are about 94,000 clones, 90% to 97% occurring once; the ten biggest clones make up about 0.21%. What was sequenced was T cells isolated from PBMCs. These receptor sequences come from a human donor in good health.

The chain combines TRBV4-1 with TRBJ2-7, with 10 bases that match TRBD2. V lost 6 bases, J lost 4 bases, and 9 bases stayed unmatched. Per the germline V gene, CDR1 is MGHRA and CDR2 is YSYEKL. The CDR3 extends over 15 amino acids. The CDR3 loop is CASRPITSGVYEQYF. CDR3 bases: TGCGCCAGCAGACCCATTACTAGCGGGGTGTACGAGCAGTACTTC.

The V call is TRBV15, the J call TRBJ1-2; the D gene is possibly TRBD1 (5 bases). CDR1 and CDR2 (germline): LNHNV, YYDKDF (reference sequence). The CDR3 has 13 amino acids. The V end was cut by 5 bases, the J end by 3 bases, with 10 bases between. The CDR3 DNA is TGTGCCACCAGCGCAACAGGAGACTATGGCTACACCTTC. This encodes CATSATGDYGYTF.

This chain joins TRBV12-5 and TRBJ2-3; TRBD2 agrees at 8 bases. There are 15 residues in the CDR3. Germline V gives CDR1 LGHNT, CDR2 FRNRAP. Losses at the gene ends were 5 bases for V and 0 bases for J; bases not matched to a gene: 4. Here the CDR3 DNA reads TGTGCTAGTGGTACCGGGGGGGTGAGCACAGATACGCAGTATTTT. Amino acids: CASGTGGVSTDTQYF.

This rearrangement joins TRBV7-2 to TRBJ1-5; D is uncertain. This CDR3 is built from 13 residues. V was cut by 5 bases and J by 5 bases, with 10 bases left in between. Germline values: CDR1 SGHTA, CDR2 FQGNSA. The CDR3 is CASSLPIYQPQHF. The CDR3 nucleotides are TGTGCCAGCAGCCTACCCATCTATCAGCCCCAGCATTTT.

This chain joins TRBV28 and TRBJ2-7, with D unclear. Germline V gene lookup returns CDR1 MDHEN and CDR2 SYDVKM. V lost 1 base, J lost 4 bases, and 14 bases lay in between. The CDR3 has 15 amino acids. In nucleotides, the CDR3 is TGTGCCAGCAGTTTATCAATAGCACTCGTTTACGAGCAGTACTTC. This translates into CASSLSIALVYEQYF. The variable domain in full, with the rest retrieved from reference TRBV28 and TRBJ2-7, is DVKVTQSSRYLVKRTGEKVFLECVQDMDHENMFWYRQDPGLGLRLIYFSYDVKMKEKGDIPEGYSVSREKKERFSLILESASTNQTSMYLCASSLSIALVYEQYFGPGTRLTVT.

Points on this clone: At one end, the junction sequence differs from germline, possibly due to a read error. The rearrangement links TRBV27 to TRBJ2-7; the D is unclear. The CDR3 covers 14 residues. Germline assignment: CDR1 MNHEY and CDR2 SMNVEV (reference sequence). The CDR3 sequence: CAGSLSSVPYEQYF. DNA of the CDR3: TGTGCCGGCAGTTTATCCAGCGTCCCCTACGAGCAGTACTTC.

The chain links TRBV5-1 to TRBJ2-7; tentatively, D is TRBD1 (5 bases). V was pared by 0 bases and J by 2 bases, with 15 bases between. The CDR3 runs 16 residues. Germline CDR1 is SGHRS and CDR2 is YFSETQ. CDR3 region: CASSLEYQGGAYEQYF. DNA for the CDR3: TGCGCCAGCAGCTTGGAATACCAGGGTGGAGCCTACGAGCAGTACTTC.

The gene calls are TRBV30 and TRBJ1-5; TRBD1 agrees at 7 bases. The J segment lost 3 bases and the V segment lost 2 bases, leaving 19 bases of the junction unmatched. This CDR3 has 19 residues. Germline CDR1 is GTSNPN and CDR2 is SVGIG (reference sequence). CDR3 in amino acids: CAWSSPTEQGLGYNQPQHF. In DNA form, the CDR3 reads TGTGCCTGGAGTTCCCCGACGGAACAGGGGCTTGGTTACAATCAGCCCCAGCATTTT.

This chain links TRBV19 with TRBJ2-1, with 10 bases aligning to TRBD2. The CDR3 contains 18 residues. CDR1 and CDR2 from the germline V gene are LNHDA and SQIVND (reference sequence). Trimming removed 5 bases from V and 5 bases from J; junction bases left unmatched: 15. The CDR3 bases are TGTGCCAGTAGTCCTCCCTCCGGGACTAGCGATCCGAACAATGAGCAGTTCTTC. Translating it yields CASSPPSGTSDPNNEQFF.

V gene TRBV5-1 combines with J gene TRBJ1-1; a possible D gene is TRBD1 (5 bases). This CDR3 is built from 16 residues. With 0 bases removed from V and 11 bases from J, the gap between germline ends came to 23 bases. Germline values: CDR1 SGHRS, CDR2 YFSETQ. CDR3 sequence reads: CASSLGGDVRAGGAFF. The CDR3 DNA is TGCGCCAGCAGCTTGGGGGGGGATGTGAGGGCCGGAGGCGCTTTCTTT.

Concerning this clone itself: Relative to the germline gene, one junction end is altered; a read error may explain this. The same CDR3 is also encoded by other DNA sequences in this sample. CDR3 in DNA: TGCGCCAGCAGTGATCGGGCGGGGGAAAAACTGTTTTTT. Protein product: CASSDRAGEKLFF. The chain combines TRBV25-1 with TRBJ1-4; no clear D gene. Germline values: CDR1 MGHDK, CDR2 SYGVNS. This CDR3 has 13 amino acids.

The chain combines TRBV19 with TRBJ1-5; D uncertain. Germline CDR1 LNHDA, CDR2 SQIVND (reference sequence). This CDR3 region has 19 residues. V was shortened by 7 bases and J by 0 bases, with 25 bases between the two germline ends. The CDR3 nucleotides are TGTGCCAGTAAACTGTGGGGTGCGGGTGTCAGCTATAGCAATCAGCCCCAGCATTTT. Translation: CASKLWGAGVSYSNQPQHF. Complete variable domain (other parts from reference TRBV19 and TRBJ1-5): DGGITQSPKYLFRKEGQNVTLSCEQNLNHDAMYWYRQDPGQGLRLIYYSQIVNDFQKGDIAEGYSVSREKKESFPLTVTSAQKNPTAFYLCASKLWGAGVSYSNQPQHFGDGTRLSIL.

This chain links TRBV6-5 with TRBJ2-7, with D perhaps matching TRBD2 (5 bases). V lost 6 bases to trimming and J lost 3 bases, with 18 bases between them. Germline CDR1 and CDR2: MNHEY and SVGAGI. CDR3 length: 15 amino acids. As DNA, the CDR3 is TGTGCCAGCAGCCATTCAGCGGAAAGCTACTACGAGCAGTACTTC. It specifies CASSHSAESYYEQYF.

The chain recombines TRBV19 with TRBJ2-5, with D maybe TRBD2 (5 bases). Germline values: CDR1 LNHDA, CDR2 SQIVND (reference sequence). Trimming removed 6 bases from V and 2 bases from J, with 10 bases in between. The CDR3 extends over 13 amino acids. The CDR3 loop is CASRGRTQETQYF. As DNA, the CDR3 is TGTGCCAGTAGAGGCAGGACTCAAGAGACCCAGTACTTC.

In this sample, this clone turned up a few times. J is TRBJ1-1 and V is TRBV30; D perhaps matches TRBD1 (6 bases). V gave up 1 base and J gave up 2 bases, with 8 bases separating them. This CDR3 has 13 amino acids. Germline-derived CDR1 and CDR2 are GTSNPN and SVGIG (reference sequence). CDR3 loop: CAWSGGRNTEAFF. The CDR3 nucleotides are TGTGCCTGGAGTGGGGGGCGAAACACTGAAGCTTTCTTT.

The chain couples TRBV5-1 to TRBJ1-5; the D is unclear. Germline lookup yields CDR1 SGHRS and CDR2 YFSETQ. The CDR3 consists of 16 residues. The V end was cut by 7 bases, the J end by 5 bases, with 22 bases between. DNA of the CDR3: TGCGCCAGCGTTCGTCGGCGGCCCAGCAGTTATCAGCCCCAGCATTTT. Translation: CASVRRRPSSYQPQHF.

This clone came up a few times. V and J are TRBV2 and TRBJ1-1; D perhaps matches TRBD1 (6 bases). CDR3 length: 12 residues. V was cut by 6 bases and J by 3 bases, with 8 bases left in between. Germline values: CDR1 SNHLY, CDR2 FYNNEI. The CDR3: CASRQGYTEAFF. The CDR3 DNA follows: TGTGCCAGCAGGCAGGGGTACACTGAAGCTTTCTTT.

V gene TRBV7-9 combines with J gene TRBJ2-1; TRBD2 matches at 9 bases. J gave up 1 base and V 1 base, and 11 bases lay outside the gene matches. The CDR3 length is 19 residues. The germline V gene encodes CDR1 SEHNR and CDR2 FQNEAQ (reference sequence). CDR3 residues: CASSLDHSGTSPSYNEQFF. DNA for the CDR3: TGTGCCAGCAGCTTAGACCATTCCGGGACTAGCCCTTCCTACAATGAGCAGTTCTTC.

The chain combines TRBV6-6 with TRBJ2-1, with 8 nucleotides matching TRBD2. Germline trimming cut 5 bases from V and 8 bases from J; bases unmatched to any gene: 11. CDR1 and CDR2 from the germline V gene are MNHNY and SVGAGI (reference sequence). The CDR3 contains 15 residues. The CDR3 DNA reads TGTGCCAGCAGTCTTCCAGTCGGGAGGGTTTATGAGCAGTTCTTC. As protein: CASSLPVGRVYEQFF.